The rows below give T cell receptor beta chains drawn from one sample of a study of regulatory T cells in long-lasting Graves disease. In TCRdb, the multiplex PCR reads were re-called with MiXCR into one record per CDR3 protein. The sample yields about 440,000 distinct CDR3 sequences, more than 13% seen once. A further study also used this sample, focusing on T cells in Graves' hyperthyroidism and ophthalmopathy.

Sequences were derived from peripheral blood mononuclear cells (PBMCs), sampled at new diagnosis, from a patient treated with antithyroid drugs. These receptors originate from a woman aged 25 to 45 with Graves disease. CDR3s include the opening cysteine and the closing phenylalanine or tryptophan. D genes are given only for firm matches. Clone size is given for some rows only: seen once, a few or many times, or a class if the clone is expanded.

>13|TRBV14|TRBJ1-1|-|-
TGTGCCAGCAGCCAAGCCCGGACGGGACGGGCTTTCTTT
CASSQARTGRAFF
>13|TRBV27|TRBJ2-7|-|TRBD2
TGTGCCAGCGGGGAGGGGCCGTCCTACGAGCAGTACTTC
CASGEGPSYEQYF
>14|TRBV12-3/TRBV12-4|TRBJ1-4|many|TRBD1
TGTGCCAGCGGGGACAGTTTCCTTAATGAAAAACTGTTTTTT
CASGDSFLNEKLFF
>13|TRBV30|TRBJ2-7|many|-
TGTGCCTGGAGACACCCTGGTAACTACGAGCAGTACTTC
CAWRHPGNYEQYF
>15|TRBV9|TRBJ2-1|-|TRBD2
TGTGCCAGCAGCGTAGGAGCGGGAGGGTTCGATGAGCAGTTCTTC
CASSVGAGGFDEQFF
>15|TRBV12-3/TRBV12-4|TRBJ1-2|many|-
TGTGCCAGCAGTTCCGACAGGACCCTTAACTATGGCTACACCTTC
CASSSDRTLNYGYTF
>14|TRBV12-3/TRBV12-4|TRBJ2-7|few|-
TGTGCCAGCAGGCTCCTTGGTGGCTCCTACGAGCAGTACTTC
CASRLLGGSYEQYF
>16|TRBV12-3/TRBV12-4|TRBJ2-1|-|-
TGTGCCAGCAGTTTAGGTCCGGGAGTAACCTACAATGGGCAGTTCTTC
CASSLGPGVTYNGQFF
>14|TRBV19|TRBJ2-2|-|TRBD2
TGTGCCAGTAGAGGGACTAGCGATATCGGGGAGCTGTTTTTT
CASRGTSDIGELFF
>14|TRBV7-6|TRBJ2-3|many|-
TGTGCCAGCAGCTCCCTTGGGGCCCCGGATACGCAGTATTTT
CASSSLGAPDTQYF
>17|TRBV20-1|TRBJ2-7|-|TRBD2
TGCAGTGCTAGAGACCCCCCTCCGGGACTAGCAGACTACGAGCAGTACTTC
CSARDPPPGLADYEQYF
>13|TRBV2|TRBJ1-1|many|TRBD1
TGTGCCAGCAGGGACAGGGCGGTCGCTGAAGCTTTCTTT
CASRDRAVAEAFF
>13|TRBV7-2|TRBJ2-1|-|-
TGTGCCAGCAGCTTAGGGCGGAGGCGGCTGGAGTTCTTC
CASSLGRRRLEFF
>17|TRBV20-1|TRBJ2-1|few|TRBD2
TGCAGTGCCTCACTGGGGGGGAGAGGGAGATCCTACAATGAGCAGTTCTTC
CSASLGGRGRSYNEQFF
>15|TRBV9|TRBJ2-2|few|-
TGTGCCAGCAGCGTAGGGTCAGTGCCCACCGGGGAGCTGTTTTTT
CASSVGSVPTGELFF
>13|TRBV5-1|TRBJ2-7|many|-
TGCGCCAGCAGCCACCGGGGGGCGCACGAGCAGTACTTC
CASSHRGAHEQYF
>15|TRBV6-1|TRBJ1-5|-|-
TGTGCCAGCAGTGAAGGCGATTATAGCAATCAGCCCCAGCATTTT
CASSEGDYSNQPQHF
>15|TRBV19|TRBJ1-1|many|-
TGTGCCAGTAGTATTGACAGCTATACTAACACTGAAGCTTTCTTT
CASSIDSYTNTEAFF
>15|TRBV6-2/TRBV6-3|TRBJ2-1|many|TRBD1
TGTGCCAGCAGTGATAGAACAGGGGGCGGGAATGAGCAGTTCTTC
CASSDRTGGGNEQFF
>13|TRBV27|TRBJ2-7|many|-
TGTGCCAGCAGTTTGCGGCTCTTCTACGAGCAGTACTTC
CASSLRLFYEQYF
>13|TRBV3-1|TRBJ2-3|many|-
TGTGCCAGCAGCCAAGATGACGGGGATACGCAGTATTTT
CASSQDDGDTQYF
>14|TRBV6-2/TRBV6-3|TRBJ2-5|many|TRBD1
TGTGCCAGCAGACCGTCAGGGGGCGCGGAGACCCAGTACTTC
CASRPSGGAETQYF
>14|TRBV5-1|TRBJ2-3|many|TRBD2
TGCGCCAGCACAGCGGGAGGAATCACAGATACGCAGTATTTT
CASTAGGITDTQYF
>17|TRBV5-5|TRBJ2-2|few|-
TGTGCCAGCAGCTTGTCTCCAGTGACAGCGAACACCGGGGAGCTGTTTTTT
CASSLSPVTANTGELFF
>15|TRBV20-1|TRBJ1-5|few|TRBD1
TGCAGTGCAACTCCCGGGACAGGAGGTTCCCAGCCCCAGCATTTT
CSATPGTGGSQPQHF
>16|TRBV7-9|TRBJ1-6|-|-
TGTGCCATAAGAACCGTCGAGAGCTCCTATAATTCACCCCTCCACTTT
CAIRTVESSYNSPLHF
>16|TRBV12-3/TRBV12-4|TRBJ2-5|-|-
TGTGCCAGCAGTTTAGCGGTTGGACCCTTCGCGGAGACCCAGTACTTC
CASSLAVGPFAETQYF
>13|TRBV2|TRBJ2-7|-|-
TGTGCCTCCATAGCAGGCAGGGACTACGAGCAGTACTTC
CASIAGRDYEQYF
>14|TRBV7-9|TRBJ2-1|many|-
TGTGCCAGCAGCTTAGATAGCGGAAACAATGAGCAGTTCTTC
CASSLDSGNNEQFF
>16|TRBV7-3|TRBJ2-3|many|-
TGTGCCAGCAGCCTAGCAGGAGGGTACCCCACAGATACGCAGTATTTT
CASSLAGGYPTDTQYF
>14|TRBV5-1|TRBJ2-1|many|-
TGCGCCAGCCCTTCGACACCGGGCTACAATGAGCAGTTCTTC
CASPSTPGYNEQFF
>13|TRBV6-2/TRBV6-3|TRBJ1-4|-|-
TGTGCCAGCAGTTACTCGAGTTCGGGGCAACTGTTTTTT
CASSYSSSGQLFF
>15|TRBV20-1|TRBJ2-3|many|-
TGCAGTGCTAGAGATCCAAGGGTTCCTGCAGATACGCAGTATTTT
CSARDPRVPADTQYF